Listed here is a single TCR beta chain. This may be a read error, as it is one base from a much larger clone. This record belongs to a study of regulatory T cells in long-lasting Graves disease. Assembly of TCR beta libraries relied on iRepertoire HTBI primers together with Arm-PCR of CDR3 regions. TCRdb called the multiplex PCR reads again in MiXCR, with one record for every CDR3 protein. The sample lists about 290,000 distinct CDR3 sequences; approximately 20% were seen once. Time point here: persistent/refractory GD, antithyroid drugs over 5 years with positive TRAb. Researchers made the TCR library from RNA that was extracted from PBMCs. The germline V gene has CDR1 MDHEN and CDR2 SYDVKM. This CDR3 has 15 residues.

This receptor was obtained from a female donor with Graves disease. The sequencing here drew on peripheral blood mononuclear cells (PBMCs), taken when the disease was refractory, from a patient treated with antithyroid drugs. The chain has TRBV28 and TRBJ1-3, with 7 bases matching TRBD1. CDR3 loop: CASREGADSGDTIYF. In DNA, the CDR3 is TGTGCCAGCAGAGAGGGGGCCGACTCTGGAGACACCATATATTTT.